This T cell receptor (beta chain) was sequenced during a study of early T cells in non-severe SARS-CoV-2 infection. Study context: Sequencing used unsorted whole-blood bulk RNA, so chains lack pairing.

TCRdb ran MiXCR on the 5' RACE reads and lists one entry per CDR3 protein. Of tens of thousands of distinct CDR3 sequences listed, under 8% are singletons. In this sample, this clonotype turned up a few times. Its target is unknown. Study-level findings and limits: Matches to VDJdb favored anti-spike CD8 responses and missed private and CD4 specificities.

CDR1 SNHLY and CDR2 FYNNEI come from the germline V gene. With 1 base clipped from V and 8 bases from J, the junction kept 7 bases outside the gene matches. This CDR3 contains 15 residues. The chain has TRBV2 and TRBJ2-1; TRBD1 matches 8 bases. The TCR originated in an adult who was a healthcare worker with PCR-confirmed SARS-CoV-2 infection or an uninfected control (not recorded which). Sample: whole blood. CDR3 in DNA: TGTGCCAGCAGTGAAGTGGACAGGGTCGACGATGAGCAGTTCTTC. It is translated as CASSEVDRVDDEQFF.